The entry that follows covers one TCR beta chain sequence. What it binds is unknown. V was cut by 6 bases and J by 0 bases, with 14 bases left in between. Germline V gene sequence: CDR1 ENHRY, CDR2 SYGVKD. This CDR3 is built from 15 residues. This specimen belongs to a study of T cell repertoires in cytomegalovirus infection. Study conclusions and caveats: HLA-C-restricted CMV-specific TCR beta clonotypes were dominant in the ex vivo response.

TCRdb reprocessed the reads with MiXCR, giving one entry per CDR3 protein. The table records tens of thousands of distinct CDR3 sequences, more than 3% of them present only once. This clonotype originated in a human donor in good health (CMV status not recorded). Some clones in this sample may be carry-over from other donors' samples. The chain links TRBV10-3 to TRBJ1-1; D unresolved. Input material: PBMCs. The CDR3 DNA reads TGTGCCATCAGCACGTACGGTGGGGTGAACACTGAAGCTTTCTTT. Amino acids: CAISTYGGVNTEAFF.